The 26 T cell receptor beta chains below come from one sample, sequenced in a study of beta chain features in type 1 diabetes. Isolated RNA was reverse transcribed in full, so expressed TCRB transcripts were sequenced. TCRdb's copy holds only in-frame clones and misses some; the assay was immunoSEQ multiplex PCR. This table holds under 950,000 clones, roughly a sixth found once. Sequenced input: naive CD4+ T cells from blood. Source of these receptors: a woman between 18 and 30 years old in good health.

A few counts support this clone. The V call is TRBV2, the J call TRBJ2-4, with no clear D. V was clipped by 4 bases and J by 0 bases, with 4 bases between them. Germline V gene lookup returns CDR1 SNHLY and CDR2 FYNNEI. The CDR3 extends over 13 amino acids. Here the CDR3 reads CASSGGAKNIQYF. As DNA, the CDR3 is TGTGCCAGCAGTGGGGGAGCCAAAAACATTCAGTACTTC.

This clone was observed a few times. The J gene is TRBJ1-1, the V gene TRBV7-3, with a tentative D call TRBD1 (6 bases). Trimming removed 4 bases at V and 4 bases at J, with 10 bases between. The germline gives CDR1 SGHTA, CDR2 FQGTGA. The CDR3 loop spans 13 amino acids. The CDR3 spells CASSWTVGTEAFF. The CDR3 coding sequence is TGTGCCAGCAGCTGGACAGTGGGCACTGAAGCTTTCTTT.

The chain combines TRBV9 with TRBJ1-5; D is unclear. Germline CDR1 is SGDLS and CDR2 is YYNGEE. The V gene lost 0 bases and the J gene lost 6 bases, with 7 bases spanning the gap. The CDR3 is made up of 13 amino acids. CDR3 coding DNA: TGTGCCAGCAGCGTAGATTCCCGTCAGCCCCAGCATTTT. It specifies CASSVDSRQPQHF.

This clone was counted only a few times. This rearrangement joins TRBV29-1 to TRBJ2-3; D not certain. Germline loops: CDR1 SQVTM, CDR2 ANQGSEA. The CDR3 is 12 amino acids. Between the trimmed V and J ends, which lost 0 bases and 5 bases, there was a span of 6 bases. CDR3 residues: CSVEDQRDTQYF. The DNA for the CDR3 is TGCAGCGTTGAAGATCAACGAGATACGCAGTATTTT.

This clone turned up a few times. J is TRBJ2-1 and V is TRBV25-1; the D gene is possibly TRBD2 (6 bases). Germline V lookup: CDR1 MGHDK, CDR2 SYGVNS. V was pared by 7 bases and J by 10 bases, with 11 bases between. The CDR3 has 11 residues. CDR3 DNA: TGTGCCAGCAAGTACCGGGAGGAGCAGTTCTTC. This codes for CASKYREEQFF.

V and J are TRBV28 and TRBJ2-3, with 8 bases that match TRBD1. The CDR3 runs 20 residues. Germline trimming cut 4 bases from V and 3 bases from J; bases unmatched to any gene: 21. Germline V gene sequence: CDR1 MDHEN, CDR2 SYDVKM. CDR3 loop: CASSWTGHWGTLPSTDTQYF. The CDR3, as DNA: TGTGCCAGCAGTTGGACAGGGCATTGGGGAACCCTCCCTTCTACAGATACGCAGTATTTT.

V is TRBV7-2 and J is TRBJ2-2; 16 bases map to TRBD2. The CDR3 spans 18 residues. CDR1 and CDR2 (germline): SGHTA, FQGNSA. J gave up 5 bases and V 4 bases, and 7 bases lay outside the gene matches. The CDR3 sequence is CASSSGLAGGSGTGELFF. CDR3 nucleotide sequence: TGTGCCAGCAGCTCGGGACTAGCGGGAGGGTCCGGAACCGGGGAGCTGTTTTTT.

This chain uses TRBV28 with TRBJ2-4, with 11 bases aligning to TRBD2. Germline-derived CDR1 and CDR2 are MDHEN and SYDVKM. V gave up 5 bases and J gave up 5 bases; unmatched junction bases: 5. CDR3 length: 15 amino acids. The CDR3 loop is CASSLRGLAENIQYF. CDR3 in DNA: TGTGCCAGCAGTCTGCGGGGACTAGCGGAAAACATTCAGTACTTC. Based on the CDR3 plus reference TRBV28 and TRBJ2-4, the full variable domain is DVKVTQSSRYLVKRTGEKVFLECVQDMDHENMFWYRQDPGLGLRLIYFSYDVKMKEKGDIPEGYSVSREKKERFSLILESASTNQTSMYLCASSLRGLAENIQYFGAGTRLSVL.

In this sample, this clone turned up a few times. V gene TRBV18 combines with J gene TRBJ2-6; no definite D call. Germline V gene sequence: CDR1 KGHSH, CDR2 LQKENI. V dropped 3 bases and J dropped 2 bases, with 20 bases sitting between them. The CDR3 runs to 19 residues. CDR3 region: CASSPVLRPGATGANVLTF. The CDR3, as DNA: TGTGCCAGCTCACCGGTCCTAAGGCCAGGCGCGACTGGGGCCAACGTCCTGACTTTC. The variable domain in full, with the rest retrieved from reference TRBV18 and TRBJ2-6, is NAGVMQNPRHLVRRRGQEARLRCSPMKGHSHVYWYRQLPEEGLKFMVYLQKENIIDESGMPKERFSAEFPKEGPSILRIQQVVRGDSAAYFCASSPVLRPGATGANVLTFGAGSRLTVL.

The chain's CDR3 is CASSLIGRVGYQPQHF. CDR3 sequence (DNA): TGTGCCAGCAGCTTAATCGGCAGGGTTGGATATCAGCCCCAGCATTTT. The chain has TRBV7-2 and TRBJ1-5, with D possibly being TRBD1 (5 bases). Germline V gene data show CDR1 as SGHTA and CDR2 as FQGNSA. The CDR3 contains 16 residues. V lost 2 bases and J 5 bases, leaving 16 bases between the germline ends.

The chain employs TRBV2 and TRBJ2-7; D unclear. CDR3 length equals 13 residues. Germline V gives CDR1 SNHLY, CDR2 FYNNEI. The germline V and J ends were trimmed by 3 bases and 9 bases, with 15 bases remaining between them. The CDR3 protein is CASSEGTSWGQYF. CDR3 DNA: TGTGCCAGCAGTGAGGGCACCTCGTGGGGGCAGTACTTC. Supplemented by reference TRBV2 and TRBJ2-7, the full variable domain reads EPEVTQTPSHQVTQMGQEVILRCVPISNHLYFYWYRQILGQKVEFLVSFYNNEISEKSEIFDDQFSVERPDGSNFTLKIRSTKLEDSAMYFCASSEGTSWGQYFGPGTRLTVT.

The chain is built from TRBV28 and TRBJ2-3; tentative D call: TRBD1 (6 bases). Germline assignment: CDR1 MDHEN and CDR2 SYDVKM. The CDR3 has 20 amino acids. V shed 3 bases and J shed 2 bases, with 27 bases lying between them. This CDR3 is CASSFVFEKSGTPNTDTQYF. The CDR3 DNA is TGTGCCAGCAGTTTCGTCTTCGAAAAATCCGGGACACCGAACACAGATACGCAGTATTTT.

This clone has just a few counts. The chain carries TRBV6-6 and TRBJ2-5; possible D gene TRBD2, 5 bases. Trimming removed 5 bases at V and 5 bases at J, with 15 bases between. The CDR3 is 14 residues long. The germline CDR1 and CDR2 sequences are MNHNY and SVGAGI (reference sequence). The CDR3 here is CASSPNHSGETQYF. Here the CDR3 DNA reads TGTGCCAGCAGTCCTAACCACTCGGGGGAGACCCAGTACTTC.

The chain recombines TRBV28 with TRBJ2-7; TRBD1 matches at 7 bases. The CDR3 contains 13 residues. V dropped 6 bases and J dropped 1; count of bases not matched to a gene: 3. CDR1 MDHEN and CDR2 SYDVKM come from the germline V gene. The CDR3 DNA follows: TGTGCCAGCAGACGGGACAGTTCCTACGAGCAGTACTTC. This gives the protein CASRRDSSYEQYF.

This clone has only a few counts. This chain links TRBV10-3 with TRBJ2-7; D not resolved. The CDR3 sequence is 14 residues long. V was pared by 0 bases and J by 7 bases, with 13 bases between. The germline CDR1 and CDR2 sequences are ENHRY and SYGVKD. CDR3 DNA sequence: TGTGCCATCAGTGAGTCTAAAAAACTCGGGGAGCAGTACTTC. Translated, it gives CAISESKKLGEQYF.

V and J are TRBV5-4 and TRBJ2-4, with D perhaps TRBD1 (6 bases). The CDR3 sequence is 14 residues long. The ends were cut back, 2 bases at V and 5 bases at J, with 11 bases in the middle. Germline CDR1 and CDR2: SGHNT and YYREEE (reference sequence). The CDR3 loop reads CASSFGGRQNIQYF. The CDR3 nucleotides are TGTGCCAGCAGCTTTGGGGGCAGACAAAACATTCAGTACTTC.

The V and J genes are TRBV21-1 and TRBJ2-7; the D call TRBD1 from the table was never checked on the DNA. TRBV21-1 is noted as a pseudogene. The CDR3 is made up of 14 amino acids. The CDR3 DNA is TGTGCCAGCAGCAATGATAGGACAGTCTACGAGCAGTACTTC. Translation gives CASSNDRTVYEQYF.

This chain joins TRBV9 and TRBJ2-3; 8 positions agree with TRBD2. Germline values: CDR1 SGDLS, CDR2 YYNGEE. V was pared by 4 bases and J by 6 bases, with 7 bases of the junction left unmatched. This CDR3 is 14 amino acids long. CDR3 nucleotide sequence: TGTGCCAGCAGCTCGGGGACTAGTGTCGATACGCAGTATTTT. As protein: CASSSGTSVDTQYF.

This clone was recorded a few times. The CDR3 spells CASSQISPLAGDIAGELFF. The CDR3 DNA reads TGCGCCAGCAGTCAAATTTCCCCCCTAGCGGGAGACATCGCCGGGGAGCTGTTTTTT. The rearrangement links TRBV23-1 to TRBJ2-2; 10 bases line up with TRBD2. TRBV23-1 is an open reading frame, and its role is uncertain. The CDR3 length is 19 residues. Germline trimming cut 2 bases from V and 6 bases from J; bases unmatched to any gene: 15.

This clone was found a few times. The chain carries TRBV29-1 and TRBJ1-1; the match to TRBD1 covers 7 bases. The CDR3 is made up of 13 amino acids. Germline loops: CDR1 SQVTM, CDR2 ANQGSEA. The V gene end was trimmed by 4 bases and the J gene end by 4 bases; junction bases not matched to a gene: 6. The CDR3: CSVVRTGGTEAFF. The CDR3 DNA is TGCAGCGTTGTCCGGACAGGAGGCACTGAAGCTTTCTTT.

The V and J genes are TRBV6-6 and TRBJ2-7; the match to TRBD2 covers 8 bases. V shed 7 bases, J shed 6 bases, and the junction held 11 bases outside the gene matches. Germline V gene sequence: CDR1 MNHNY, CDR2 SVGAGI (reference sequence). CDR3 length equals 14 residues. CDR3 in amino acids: CASTVREGSGEQYF. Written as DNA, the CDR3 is TGTGCCAGCACTGTTCGGGAGGGATCCGGCGAGCAGTACTTC.

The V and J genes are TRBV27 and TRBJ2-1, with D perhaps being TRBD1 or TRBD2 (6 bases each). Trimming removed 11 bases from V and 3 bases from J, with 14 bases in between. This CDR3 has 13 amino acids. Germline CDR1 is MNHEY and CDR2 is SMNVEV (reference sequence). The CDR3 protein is CASRGRIYNEQFF. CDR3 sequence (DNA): TGTGCCTCGAGGGGGAGGATCTACAATGAGCAGTTCTTC.

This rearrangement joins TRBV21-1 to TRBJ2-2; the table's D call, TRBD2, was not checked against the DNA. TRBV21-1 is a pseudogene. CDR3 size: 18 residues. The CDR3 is CASSTPGLAGVVTGELFF. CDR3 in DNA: TGTGCCAGCAGCACACCGGGACTAGCGGGAGTAGTCACCGGGGAGCTGTTTTTT.

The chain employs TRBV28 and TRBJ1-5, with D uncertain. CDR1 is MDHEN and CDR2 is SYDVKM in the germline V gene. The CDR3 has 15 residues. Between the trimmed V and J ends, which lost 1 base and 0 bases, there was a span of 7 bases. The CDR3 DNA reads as TGTGCCAGCAGTTTATCAGGCTATAGCAATCAGCCCCAGCATTTT. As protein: CASSLSGYSNQPQHF.

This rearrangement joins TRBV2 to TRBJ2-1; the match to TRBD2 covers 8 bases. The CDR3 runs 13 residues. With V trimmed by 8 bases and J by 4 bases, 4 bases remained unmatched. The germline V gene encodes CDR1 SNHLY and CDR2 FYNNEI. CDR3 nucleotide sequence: TGTGCCAGCCTAGCGGGTGGGTACAATGAGCAGTTCTTC. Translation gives CASLAGGYNEQFF.

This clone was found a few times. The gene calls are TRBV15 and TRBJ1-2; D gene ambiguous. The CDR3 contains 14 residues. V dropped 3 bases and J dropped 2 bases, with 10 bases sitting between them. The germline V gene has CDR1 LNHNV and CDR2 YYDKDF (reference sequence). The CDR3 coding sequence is TGTGCCACCAGCAGGGCTGGGGTCAACTATGGCTACACCTTC. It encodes CATSRAGVNYGYTF.